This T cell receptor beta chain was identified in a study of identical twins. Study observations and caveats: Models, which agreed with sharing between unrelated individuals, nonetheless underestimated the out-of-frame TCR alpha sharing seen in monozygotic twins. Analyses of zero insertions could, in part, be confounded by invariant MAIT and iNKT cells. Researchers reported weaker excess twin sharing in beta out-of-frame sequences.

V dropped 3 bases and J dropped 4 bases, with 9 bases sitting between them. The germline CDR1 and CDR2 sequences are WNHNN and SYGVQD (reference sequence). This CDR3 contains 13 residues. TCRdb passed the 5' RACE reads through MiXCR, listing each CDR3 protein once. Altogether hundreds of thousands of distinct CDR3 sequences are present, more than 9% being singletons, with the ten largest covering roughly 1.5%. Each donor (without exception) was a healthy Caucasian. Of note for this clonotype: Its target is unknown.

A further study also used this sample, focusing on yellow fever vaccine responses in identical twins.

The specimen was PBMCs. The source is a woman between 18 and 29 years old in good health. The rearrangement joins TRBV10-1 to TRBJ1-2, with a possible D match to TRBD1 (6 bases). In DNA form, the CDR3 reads TGCGCCAGCAGTGAACGGGGGGCCTATGGCTACACCTTC. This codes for CASSERGAYGYTF.